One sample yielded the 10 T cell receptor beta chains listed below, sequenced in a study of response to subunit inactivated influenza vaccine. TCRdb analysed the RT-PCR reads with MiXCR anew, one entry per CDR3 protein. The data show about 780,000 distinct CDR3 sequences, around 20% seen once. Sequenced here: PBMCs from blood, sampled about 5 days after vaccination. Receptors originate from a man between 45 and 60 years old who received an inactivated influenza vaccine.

The CDR3 sequence: CSAREGRNTEAFF. Here the CDR3 DNA reads TGCAGTGCTAGGGAGGGACGGAACACTGAAGCTTTCTTT. The chain uses TRBV20-1 and TRBJ1-1; D is perhaps TRBD1 (5 bases). The CDR3 contains 13 residues. The germline V gene encodes CDR1 DFQATT and CDR2 SNEGSKA (reference sequence). Trimming took 3 bases from V and 1 from J, leaving 9 bases between them.

The CDR3 protein is CASSYSNFKANREQYF. The CDR3 coding sequence is TGTGCCAGCAGTTACTCCAACTTCAAGGCTAACAGAGAGCAGTACTTC. The gene calls are TRBV6-5 and TRBJ2-7; D is undetermined. From germline, CDR1 is MNHEY and CDR2 SVGAGI. The V end was cut by 0 bases, the J end by 7 bases, with 19 bases between. The length of the CDR3 is 16 residues.

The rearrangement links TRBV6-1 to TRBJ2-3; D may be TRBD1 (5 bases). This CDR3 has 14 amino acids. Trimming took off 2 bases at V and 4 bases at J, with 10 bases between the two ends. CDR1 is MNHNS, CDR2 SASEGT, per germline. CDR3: CASSEPGLADTQYF. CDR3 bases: TGTGCCAGCAGTGAACCAGGGTTGGCAGATACGCAGTATTTT.

CDR3 loop: CASRPAGVGETQYF. CDR3 bases: TGTGCCAGCAGACCCGCGGGGGTCGGGGAGACCCAGTACTTC. The rearrangement joins TRBV11-2 to TRBJ2-5, with 7 bases that match TRBD2. CDR3 size: 14 residues. V gave up 6 bases and J gave up 5 bases; unmatched junction bases: 9. Germline values: CDR1 SGHAT, CDR2 FQNNGV.

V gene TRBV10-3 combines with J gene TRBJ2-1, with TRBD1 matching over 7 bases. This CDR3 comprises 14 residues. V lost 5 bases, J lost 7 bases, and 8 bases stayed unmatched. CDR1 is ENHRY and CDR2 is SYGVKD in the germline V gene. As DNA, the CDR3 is TGTGCCATCAGTCCGGGACAGTCTCCTAATGAGCAGTTCTTC. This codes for CAISPGQSPNEQFF.

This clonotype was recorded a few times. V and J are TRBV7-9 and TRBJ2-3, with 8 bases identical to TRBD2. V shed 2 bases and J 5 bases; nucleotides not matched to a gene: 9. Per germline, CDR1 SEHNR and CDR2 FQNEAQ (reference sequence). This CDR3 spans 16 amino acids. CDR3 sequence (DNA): TGTGCCAGCAGCTTAAGGACGGGACTAGGCAGAGATACGCAGTATTTT. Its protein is CASSLRTGLGRDTQYF.

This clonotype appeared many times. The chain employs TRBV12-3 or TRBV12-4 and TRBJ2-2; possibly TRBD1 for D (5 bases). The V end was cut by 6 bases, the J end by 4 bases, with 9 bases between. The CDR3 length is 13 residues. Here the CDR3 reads CASRFQGTGELFF. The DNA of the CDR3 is TGTGCCAGCAGATTCCAGGGCACCGGGGAGCTGTTTTTT.

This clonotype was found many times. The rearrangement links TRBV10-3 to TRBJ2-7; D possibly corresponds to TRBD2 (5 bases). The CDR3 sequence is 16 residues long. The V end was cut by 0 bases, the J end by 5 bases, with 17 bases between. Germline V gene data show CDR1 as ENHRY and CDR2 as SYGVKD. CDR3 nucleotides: TGTGCCATCAGTGAGTCCGGAAGGAGGCTAGGCCACGAGCAGTACTTC. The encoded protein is CAISESGRRLGHEQYF.

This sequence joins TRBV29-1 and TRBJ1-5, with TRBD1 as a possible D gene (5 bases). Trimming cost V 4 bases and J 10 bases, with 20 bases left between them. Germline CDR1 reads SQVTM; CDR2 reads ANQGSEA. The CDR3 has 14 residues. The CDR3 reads CSVASGTGRHPQHF. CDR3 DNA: TGCAGCGTTGCCTCTGGAACAGGTAGACATCCCCAGCATTTT.

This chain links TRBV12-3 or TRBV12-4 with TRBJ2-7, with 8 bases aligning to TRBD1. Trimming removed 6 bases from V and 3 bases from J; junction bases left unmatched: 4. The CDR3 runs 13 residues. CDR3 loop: CASRAGTGYEQYF. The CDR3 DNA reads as TGTGCCAGCAGAGCAGGGACAGGCTACGAGCAGTACTTC.